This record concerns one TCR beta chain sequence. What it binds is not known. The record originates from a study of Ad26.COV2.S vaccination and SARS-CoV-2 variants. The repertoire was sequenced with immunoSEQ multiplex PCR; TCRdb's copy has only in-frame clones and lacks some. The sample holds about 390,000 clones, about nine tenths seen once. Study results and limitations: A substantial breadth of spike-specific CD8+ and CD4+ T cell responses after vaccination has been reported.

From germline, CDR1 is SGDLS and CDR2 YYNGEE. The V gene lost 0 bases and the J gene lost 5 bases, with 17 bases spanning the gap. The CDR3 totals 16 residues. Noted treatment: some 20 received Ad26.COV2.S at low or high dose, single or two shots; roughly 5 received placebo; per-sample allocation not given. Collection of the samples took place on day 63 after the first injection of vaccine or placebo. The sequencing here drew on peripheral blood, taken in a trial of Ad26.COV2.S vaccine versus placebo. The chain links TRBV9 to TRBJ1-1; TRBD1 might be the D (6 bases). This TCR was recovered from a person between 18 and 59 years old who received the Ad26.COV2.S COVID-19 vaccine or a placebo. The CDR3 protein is CASSVGWGLGGTEAFF. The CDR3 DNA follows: TGTGCCAGCAGCGTAGGTTGGGGGCTGGGTGGGACTGAAGCTTTCTTT.